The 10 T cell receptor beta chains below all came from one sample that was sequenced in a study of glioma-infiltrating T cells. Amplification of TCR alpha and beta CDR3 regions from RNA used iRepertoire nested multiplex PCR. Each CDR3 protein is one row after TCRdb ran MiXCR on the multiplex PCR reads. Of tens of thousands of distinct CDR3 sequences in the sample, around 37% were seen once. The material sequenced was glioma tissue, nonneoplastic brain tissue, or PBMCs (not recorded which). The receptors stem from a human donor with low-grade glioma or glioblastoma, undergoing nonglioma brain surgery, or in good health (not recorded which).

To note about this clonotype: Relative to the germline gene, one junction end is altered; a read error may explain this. The CDR3 DNA reads as TGCAGTGCTAGAGGGCAGGGGACAGGGGCCTCGACGAACTCCTACGATGAGCAGTTCTTC. Its translation is CSARGQGTGASTNSYDEQFF. The gene calls are TRBV20-1 and TRBJ2-1, with 10 bases matching TRBD1. Germline CDR1 and CDR2: DFQATT and SNEGSKA (reference sequence). The CDR3 contains 20 residues.

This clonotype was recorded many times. The CDR3 bases are TGTGCCAGCAGTTCAGGACTTAAACTCTACGAGCAGTACTTC. Translated, it gives CASSSGLKLYEQYF. This chain connects TRBV27 to TRBJ2-7; TRBD2 is a possible D gene (5 bases). Trimming stripped 4 bases from V and 3 bases from J, with 13 bases between. There are 14 residues in the CDR3. Germline lookup yields CDR1 MNHEY and CDR2 SMNVEV (reference sequence).

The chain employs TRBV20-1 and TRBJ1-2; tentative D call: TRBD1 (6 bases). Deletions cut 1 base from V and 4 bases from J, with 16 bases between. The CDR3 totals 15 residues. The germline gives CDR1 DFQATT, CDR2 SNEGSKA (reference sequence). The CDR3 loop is CSARVAGGATYGYTF. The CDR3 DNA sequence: TGCAGTGCTAGAGTGGCGGGGGGCGCAACCTATGGCTACACCTTC.

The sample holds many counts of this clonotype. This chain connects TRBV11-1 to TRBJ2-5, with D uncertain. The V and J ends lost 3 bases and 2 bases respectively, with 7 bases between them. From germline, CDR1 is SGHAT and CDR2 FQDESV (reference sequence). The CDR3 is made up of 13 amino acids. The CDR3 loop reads CASSFGLQETQYF. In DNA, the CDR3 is TGTGCCAGCAGCTTTGGCCTTCAAGAGACCCAGTACTTC.

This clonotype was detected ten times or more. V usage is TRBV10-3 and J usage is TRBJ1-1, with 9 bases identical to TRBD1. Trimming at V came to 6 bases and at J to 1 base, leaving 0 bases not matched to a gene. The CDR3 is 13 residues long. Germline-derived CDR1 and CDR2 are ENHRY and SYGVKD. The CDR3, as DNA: TGTGCCATCAGGGGACAGGGGAACACTGAAGCTTTCTTT. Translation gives CAIRGQGNTEAFF.

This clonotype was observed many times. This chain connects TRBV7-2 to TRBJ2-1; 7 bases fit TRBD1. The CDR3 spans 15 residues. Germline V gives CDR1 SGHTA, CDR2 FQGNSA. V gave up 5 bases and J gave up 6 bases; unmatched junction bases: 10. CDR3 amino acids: CASSERQGLGNEQFF. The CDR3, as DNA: TGTGCCAGCAGCGAACGACAGGGATTGGGCAATGAGCAGTTCTTC.

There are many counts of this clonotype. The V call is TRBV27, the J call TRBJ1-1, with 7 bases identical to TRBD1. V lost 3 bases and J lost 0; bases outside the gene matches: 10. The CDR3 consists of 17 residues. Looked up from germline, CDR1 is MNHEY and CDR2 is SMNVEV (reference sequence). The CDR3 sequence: CASSFLRQGRLNTEAFF. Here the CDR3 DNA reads TGTGCCAGCAGTTTCCTCCGACAGGGTAGGTTGAACACTGAAGCTTTCTTT.

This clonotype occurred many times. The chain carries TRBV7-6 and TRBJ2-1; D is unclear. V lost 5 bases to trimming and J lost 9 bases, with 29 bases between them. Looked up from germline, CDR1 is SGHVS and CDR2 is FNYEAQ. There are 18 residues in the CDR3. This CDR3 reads CASSPTTNRRPRTAEQFF. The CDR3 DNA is TGTGCCAGCAGCCCGACCACCAACCGACGCCCTCGGACGGCTGAGCAGTTCTTC.

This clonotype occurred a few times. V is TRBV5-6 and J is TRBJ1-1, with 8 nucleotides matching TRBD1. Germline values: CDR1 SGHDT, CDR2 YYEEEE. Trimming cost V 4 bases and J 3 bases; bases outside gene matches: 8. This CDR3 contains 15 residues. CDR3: CASSPIGQGDTEAFF. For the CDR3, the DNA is TGTGCCAGCAGCCCCATAGGACAGGGAGACACTGAAGCTTTCTTT. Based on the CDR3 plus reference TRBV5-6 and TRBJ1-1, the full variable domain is DAGVTQSPTHLIKTRGQQVTLRCSPKSGHDTVSWYQQALGQGPQFIFQYYEEEERQRGNFPDRFSGHQFPNYSSELNVNALLLGDSALYLCASSPIGQGDTEAFFGQGTRLTVV.

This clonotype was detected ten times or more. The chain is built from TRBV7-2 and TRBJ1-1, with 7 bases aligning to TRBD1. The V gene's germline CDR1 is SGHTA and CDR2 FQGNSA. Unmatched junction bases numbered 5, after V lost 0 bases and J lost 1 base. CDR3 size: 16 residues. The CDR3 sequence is CASSLAGNRGNTEAFF. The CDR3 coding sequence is TGTGCCAGCAGCTTAGCAGGCAACAGGGGGAACACTGAAGCTTTCTTT.